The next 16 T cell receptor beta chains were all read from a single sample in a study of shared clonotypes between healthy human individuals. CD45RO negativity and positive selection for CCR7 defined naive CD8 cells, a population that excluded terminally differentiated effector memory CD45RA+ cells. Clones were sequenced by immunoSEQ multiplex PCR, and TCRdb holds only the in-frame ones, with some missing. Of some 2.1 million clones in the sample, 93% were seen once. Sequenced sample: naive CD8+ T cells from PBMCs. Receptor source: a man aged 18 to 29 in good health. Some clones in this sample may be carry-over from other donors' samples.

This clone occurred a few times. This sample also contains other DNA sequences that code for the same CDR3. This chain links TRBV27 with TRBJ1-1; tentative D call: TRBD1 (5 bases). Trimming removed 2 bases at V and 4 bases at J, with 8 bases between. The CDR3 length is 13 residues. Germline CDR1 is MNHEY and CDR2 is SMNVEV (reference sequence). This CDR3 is CASSLRGGTEAFF. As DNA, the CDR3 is TGTGCCAGCAGTTTACGGGGGGGCACTGAAGCTTTCTTT.

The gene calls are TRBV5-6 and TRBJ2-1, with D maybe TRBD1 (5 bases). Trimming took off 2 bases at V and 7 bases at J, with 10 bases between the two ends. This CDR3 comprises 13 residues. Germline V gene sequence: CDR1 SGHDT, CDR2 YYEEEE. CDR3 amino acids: CASSFWRTNEQFF. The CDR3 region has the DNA TGTGCCAGCAGCTTTTGGCGGACAAATGAGCAGTTCTTC.

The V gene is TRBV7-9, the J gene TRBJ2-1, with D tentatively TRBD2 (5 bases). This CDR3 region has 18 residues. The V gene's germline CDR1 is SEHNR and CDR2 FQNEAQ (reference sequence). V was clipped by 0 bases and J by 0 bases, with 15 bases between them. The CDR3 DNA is TGTGCCAGCAGCTTAGCGGAGGTGCGGTGGAGCTCCTACAATGAGCAGTTCTTC. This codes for CASSLAEVRWSSYNEQFF. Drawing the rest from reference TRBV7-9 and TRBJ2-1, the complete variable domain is DTGVSQNPRHKITKRGQNVTFRCDPISEHNRLYWYRQTLGQGPEFLTYFQNEAQLEKSRLLSDRFSAERPKGSFSTLEIQRTEQGDSAMYLCASSLAEVRWSSYNEQFFGPGTRLTVL.

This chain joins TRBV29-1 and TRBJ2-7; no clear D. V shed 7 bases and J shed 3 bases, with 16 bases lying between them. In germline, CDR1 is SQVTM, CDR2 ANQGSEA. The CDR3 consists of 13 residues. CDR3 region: CSAAGKNSYEQYF. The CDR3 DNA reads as TGCAGCGCCGCCGGTAAGAACAGCTACGAGCAGTACTTC.

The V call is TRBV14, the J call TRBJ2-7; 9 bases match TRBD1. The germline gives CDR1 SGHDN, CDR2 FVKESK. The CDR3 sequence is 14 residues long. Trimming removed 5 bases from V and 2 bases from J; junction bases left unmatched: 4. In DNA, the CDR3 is TGTGCCAGCAGCTCCCGGGACAGGGCCTACGAGCAGTACTTC. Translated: CASSSRDRAYEQYF.

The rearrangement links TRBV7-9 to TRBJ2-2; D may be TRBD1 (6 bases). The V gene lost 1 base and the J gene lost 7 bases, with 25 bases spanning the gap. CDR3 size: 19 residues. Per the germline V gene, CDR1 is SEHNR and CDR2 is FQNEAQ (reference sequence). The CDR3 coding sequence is TGTGCCAGCAGCTTAGGATCGGGTTGGGGACAACGCTCATTCGGGGAGCTGTTTTTT. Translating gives CASSLGSGWGQRSFGELFF.

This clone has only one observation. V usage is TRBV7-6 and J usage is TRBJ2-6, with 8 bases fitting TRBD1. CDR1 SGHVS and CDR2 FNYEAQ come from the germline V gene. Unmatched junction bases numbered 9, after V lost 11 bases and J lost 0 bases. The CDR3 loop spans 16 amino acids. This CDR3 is CAPQGAHISGANVLTF. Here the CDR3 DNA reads TGTGCCCCCCAGGGGGCCCACATCTCTGGGGCCAACGTCCTGACTTTC.

CDR3 in DNA: TGCGCCAGCAGCCAAGAGCGGGGACTAGCGGTTCAGTACATTCAGTACTTC. This gives the protein CASSQERGLAVQYIQYF. The chain carries TRBV4-1 and TRBJ2-4; TRBD2 matches at 11 bases. V dropped 0 bases and J dropped 8; count of bases not matched to a gene: 9. Per germline, CDR1 MGHRA and CDR2 YSYEKL. This CDR3 has 17 amino acids.

CDR3 sequence (DNA): TGTGCCAGCAGTTTGATCCGGAGGGGATATGGCTACACCTTC. Its protein product is CASSLIRRGYGYTF. The chain has TRBV28 and TRBJ1-2, with D maybe TRBD1 (5 bases). The germline V and J ends were trimmed by 3 bases and 5 bases, with 13 bases remaining between them. The CDR3 spans 14 residues. The germline gives CDR1 MDHEN, CDR2 SYDVKM.

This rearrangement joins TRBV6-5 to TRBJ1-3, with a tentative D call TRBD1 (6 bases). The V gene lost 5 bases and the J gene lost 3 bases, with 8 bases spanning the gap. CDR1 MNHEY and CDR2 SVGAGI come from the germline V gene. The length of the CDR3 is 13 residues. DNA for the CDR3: TGTGCCAGCAGTGAGGGGGATGGAAACACCATATATTTT. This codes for CASSEGDGNTIYF.

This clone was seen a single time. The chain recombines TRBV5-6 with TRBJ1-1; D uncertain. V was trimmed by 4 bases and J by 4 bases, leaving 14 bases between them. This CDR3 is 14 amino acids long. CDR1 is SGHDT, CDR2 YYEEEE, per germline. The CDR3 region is CASSPVGTGTEAFF. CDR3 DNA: TGTGCCAGCAGCCCGGTGGGTACGGGCACTGAAGCTTTCTTT. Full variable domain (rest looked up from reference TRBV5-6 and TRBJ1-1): DAGVTQSPTHLIKTRGQQVTLRCSPKSGHDTVSWYQQALGQGPQFIFQYYEEEERQRGNFPDRFSGHQFPNYSSELNVNALLLGDSALYLCASSPVGTGTEAFFGQGTRLTVV.

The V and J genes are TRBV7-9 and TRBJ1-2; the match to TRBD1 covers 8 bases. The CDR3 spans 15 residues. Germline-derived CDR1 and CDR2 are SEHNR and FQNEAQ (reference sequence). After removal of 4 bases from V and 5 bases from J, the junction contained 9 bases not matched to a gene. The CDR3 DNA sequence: TGTGCCAGCAGCTCAAACCGGGACAGGCAGTATGGCTACACCTTC. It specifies CASSSNRDRQYGYTF.

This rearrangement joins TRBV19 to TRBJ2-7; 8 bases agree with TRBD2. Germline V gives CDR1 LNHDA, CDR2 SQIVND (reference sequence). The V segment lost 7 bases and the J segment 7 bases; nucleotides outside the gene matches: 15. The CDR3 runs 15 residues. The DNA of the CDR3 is TGTGCCAGTACGGGGGGGAGAGAGGATCCGAGGGAGCAGTACTTC. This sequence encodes CASTGGREDPREQYF.

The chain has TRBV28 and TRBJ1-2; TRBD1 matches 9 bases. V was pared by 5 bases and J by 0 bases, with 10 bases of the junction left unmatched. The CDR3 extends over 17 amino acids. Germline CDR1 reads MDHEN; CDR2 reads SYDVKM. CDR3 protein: CASSPRGQGWANYGYTF. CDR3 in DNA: TGTGCCAGCAGTCCCCGCGGACAGGGGTGGGCTAACTATGGCTACACCTTC.

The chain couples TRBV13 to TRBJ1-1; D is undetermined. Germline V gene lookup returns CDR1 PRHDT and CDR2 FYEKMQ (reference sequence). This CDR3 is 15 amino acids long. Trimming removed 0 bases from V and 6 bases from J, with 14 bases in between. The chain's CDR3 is CASSLGWGVVSEAFF. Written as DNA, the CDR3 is TGTGCCAGCAGCTTAGGGTGGGGTGTGGTCTCTGAAGCTTTCTTT.

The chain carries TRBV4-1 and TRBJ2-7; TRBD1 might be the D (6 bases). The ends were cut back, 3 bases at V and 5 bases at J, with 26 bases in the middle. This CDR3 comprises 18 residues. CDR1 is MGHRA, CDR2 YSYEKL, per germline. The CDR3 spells CASSHRDPPLTGSNEQYF. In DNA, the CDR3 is TGCGCCAGCAGCCACCGAGATCCCCCATTAACAGGGTCTAACGAGCAGTACTTC.